Following are 5 T cell receptor beta chains from one sample sequenced in a study of T cell responses to AZD1222 COVID-19 vaccine. This table comes from immunoSEQ multiplex PCR, and its TCRdb copy is limited to in-frame clones, with some not included. The sample shows 120,000 or so clones, less than 95% of them seen only once. Sequencing used peripheral blood, obtained on day 0 of AZD1222 vaccination. The receptors originated from an adult in good health.

This clone was found once. The rearrangement links TRBV6-2 or TRBV6-3 to TRBJ2-7, with 7 nucleotides matching TRBD2. Germline lookup yields CDR1 MNHEY and CDR2 SVGEGT. V shed 6 bases and J 6 bases; nucleotides not matched to a gene: 17. The CDR3 sequence is 16 residues long. The CDR3 nucleotides are TGTGCCAGCAGCCGCCGAAATAGCGGGCTTGGAAGCGAGCAGTACTTC. Its protein is CASSRRNSGLGSEQYF.

This clone came up once. The chain carries TRBV7-2 and TRBJ2-7; no clear D gene. The CDR3 totals 15 residues. Trimming pared 7 bases from V and 3 bases from J, leaving 19 bases between. The germline CDR1 and CDR2 sequences are SGHTA and FQGNSA. The CDR3 spells CASTPRAGLHYEQYF. CDR3 nucleotide sequence: TGTGCCAGCACCCCACGGGCAGGCCTCCACTACGAGCAGTACTTC.

The chain is built from TRBV24-1 and TRBJ2-1; 9 nucleotides line up with TRBD2. The J segment lost 7 bases and the V segment lost 3 bases, leaving 6 bases of the junction unmatched. In germline, CDR1 is KGHDR, CDR2 SFDVKD. The CDR3 is made up of 15 amino acids. DNA of the CDR3: TGTGCCACCAGTGATGCGGGAGGGCCGCGGAATGAGCAGTTCTTC. Translated: CATSDAGGPRNEQFF.

The rearrangement joins TRBV28 to TRBJ2-7; D is undetermined. The CDR3 runs to 12 residues. Per germline, CDR1 MDHEN and CDR2 SYDVKM. The V gene lost 6 bases and the J gene lost 2 bases, with 8 bases spanning the gap. CDR3 amino acids: CASRRKTYEQYF. The CDR3 DNA reads as TGTGCCAGCAGACGAAAGACCTACGAGCAGTACTTC.

The gene calls are TRBV11-3 and TRBJ1-6, with TRBD1 as a possible D gene (5 bases). Germline V lookup: CDR1 SGHNT, CDR2 YENEEA. The CDR3 is made up of 18 amino acids. With 6 bases removed from V and 4 bases from J, the gap between germline ends came to 22 bases. CDR3 loop: CASRTSTGQGPYNSPLHF. The CDR3 nucleotides read TGTGCCAGCAGGACATCGACCGGGCAGGGCCCATATAATTCACCCCTCCACTTT.